Described below is a single TCR beta chain sequence and its context. Its antigen is not identified. This entry belongs to a study of Tregs in tolerant kidney transplant recipients. TCRdb's copy holds only in-frame clones and misses some; the assay was immunoSEQ multiplex PCR. The sample holds tens of thousands of clones; 93% are singletons and the top ten take 1.5% to 2%. CDR1 and CDR2 from the germline V gene are MDHEN and SYDVKM. V shed 5 bases and J shed 9 bases, with 13 bases lying between them. CDR3 size: 12 residues. Recipients received nonmyeloablative bone marrow transplants from related graft donors, with transient mixed chimerism. CD4+CD25+CD127- Tregs, CD4+CD25- non-Tregs, CD4 and CD8 cells were sorted. Points from the study as a whole: Some patients' samples used different primers over time, so nucleotide sequences weren't comparable. The small number of patients limits these findings pending further validation. This study did not directly address biological reproducibility.

The origin of this receptor is a human patient who received a combined kidney and bone marrow transplant. Some T cells may possibly be graft donor cells. J is TRBJ1-2 and V is TRBV28; D gene unclear. The sample consisted of CD4+ T cells from blood (PBMCs), taken 12 months after the transplant. The CDR3 protein is CASSIPTRSYTF. The CDR3 DNA reads as TGTGCCAGCAGTATACCTACTAGAAGCTACACCTTC.